This TCR beta chain was sequenced for a study of blood T cell repertoires in COVID-19. This clone was picked up one time. Using immunoSEQ multiplex PCR, the repertoire was profiled, and TCRdb retains in-frame clones only, with some absent. The repertoire consists of approximately 140,000 clones, with 80% to 90% occurring once and the leading ten covering about 5.7%. The CDR3 has 13 residues. V was shortened by 4 bases and J by 4 bases, with 10 bases between the two germline ends. CDR1 and CDR2 from the germline V gene are SGHVS and FQNEAQ. Sequenced material: peripheral blood. This receptor was identified in an elderly man with acute or convalescent COVID-19. The chain employs TRBV7-8 and TRBJ1-1; D gene ambiguous. The CDR3 reads CASSSLRGTEAFF. The CDR3 bases are TGTGCCAGCAGCTCCCTGAGAGGCACTGAAGCTTTCTTT. The complete variable domain, with remaining parts taken from reference TRBV7-8 and TRBJ1-1, reads GAGVSQSPRYKVAKRGQDVALRCDPISGHVSLFWYQQALGQGPEFLTYFQNEAQLDKSGLPSDRFFAERPEGSVSTLKIQRTQQEDSAVYLCASSSLRGTEAFFGQGTRLTVV.